The 30 T cell receptor beta chains given below trace back to one sample, sequenced in a study of T cell repertoires in ileal Crohn's disease. TCRdb's copy holds only in-frame clones and misses some; the assay was immunoSEQ multiplex PCR. The sample has thousands of clones, around 72% seen once; the top ten hold about 42%. The time point: proximal margin of the surgical specimen (macroscopically non-inflamed). The specimen sequenced was ileal tissue. The receptors were gathered from an adult with Crohn's disease.

The chain has TRBV5-4 and TRBJ2-3; 10 positions match TRBD1. With V trimmed by 4 bases and J by 4 bases, 9 bases remained unmatched. Per the germline V gene, CDR1 is SGHNT and CDR2 is YYREEE (reference sequence). The CDR3 runs 16 residues. The CDR3 DNA is TGTGCCAGCAGCCGAGGACAGGGGGGGAGGTCAGATACGCAGTATTTT. This gives the protein CASSRGQGGRSDTQYF.

The gene calls are TRBV27 and TRBJ2-5; 7 bases map to TRBD2. Germline trimming cut 1 base from V and 7 bases from J; bases unmatched to any gene: 6. Germline V gene lookup returns CDR1 MNHEY and CDR2 SMNVEV (reference sequence). The length of the CDR3 is 14 residues. The CDR3 is CASSLWAGEGTQYF. In nucleotides, the CDR3 is TGTGCCAGCAGTTTATGGGCGGGAGAGGGGACCCAGTACTTC.

As for this clone: Compared with germline, one end of the junction differs, possibly owing to a read error. The chain links TRBV2 to TRBJ2-7, with 9 bases that match TRBD1. CDR3 length: 11 amino acids. From germline, CDR1 is SNHLY and CDR2 FYNNEI. Written as DNA, the CDR3 is TGTGCCAGCAGTTGGAGGGGACAGGGTCACTTC. Amino acids: CASSWRGQGHF. Supplemented by reference TRBV2 and TRBJ2-7, the full variable domain reads EPEVTQTPSHQVTQMGQEVILRCVPISNHLYFYWYRQILGQKVEFLVSFYNNEISEKSEIFDDQFSVERPDGSNFTLKIRSTKLEDSAMYFCASSWRGQGHFGPGTRLTVT.

V usage is TRBV4-1 and J usage is TRBJ1-2, with a possible D match to TRBD1 (6 bases). Germline-derived CDR1 and CDR2 are MGHRA and YSYEKL. V lost 4 bases, J lost 3 bases, and 15 bases lay in between. This CDR3 contains 15 residues. The DNA for the CDR3 is TGCGCCAGCAGCCCAGGACCGGACAGTTACTATGGCTACACCTTC. Its protein product is CASSPGPDSYYGYTF.

This clone is large by share. This rearrangement joins TRBV19 to TRBJ1-5; 9 nucleotides match TRBD1. Germline V gene data show CDR1 as LNHDA and CDR2 as SQIVND (reference sequence). The CDR3 runs 15 residues. V was pared by 8 bases and J by 4 bases, with 9 bases of the junction left unmatched. The DNA for the CDR3 is TGTGCCAGTCTGGACAGGGGCCGCCCGAATCAGCCCCAGCATTTT. Its translation is CASLDRGRPNQPQHF.

The CDR3 protein is CASSQDGALRGGNEKLFF. In DNA form, the CDR3 reads TGCGCCAGCAGCCAAGATGGGGCCCTCAGGGGAGGTAATGAAAAACTGTTTTTT. The chain recombines TRBV4-3 with TRBJ1-4, with a tentative D call TRBD1 (6 bases). The CDR3 runs to 18 residues. With 0 bases removed from V and 4 bases from J, the gap between germline ends came to 18 bases. CDR1 LGHNA and CDR2 YSLEER come from the germline V gene.

CDR3 sequence (DNA): TGTGCCAGCAGCGCAGGGAACCAAAATCAGCCCCAGCATTTT. This codes for CASSAGNQNQPQHF. The V call is TRBV7-2, the J call TRBJ1-5; TRBD1 is a possible D gene (5 bases). Per the germline V gene, CDR1 is SGHTA and CDR2 is FQGNSA. Trimming removed 5 bases from V and 4 bases from J, with 12 bases in between. The CDR3 has 14 residues.

This clone was detected only once. The rearrangement joins TRBV10-1 to TRBJ2-2, with D perhaps TRBD1 (6 bases). Trimming took 3 bases from V and 3 from J, leaving 8 bases between them. Germline V gene sequence: CDR1 WNHNN, CDR2 SYGVQD (reference sequence). The length of the CDR3 is 14 residues. The DNA of the CDR3 is TGCGCCAGCAGTGACCCAGGGGACACCGGGGAGCTGTTTTTT. It encodes CASSDPGDTGELFF.

The sample holds a few counts of this clone. This sequence joins TRBV6-5 and TRBJ2-1, with D hard to call. The V end lost 5 bases, the J end lost 9 bases, and 8 bases lay between the germline ends. The germline gives CDR1 MNHEY, CDR2 SVGAGI. The CDR3 is 11 amino acids. CDR3 in DNA: TGTGCCAGCAGTGAGGTACTTGAGCAGTTCTTC. The encoded protein is CASSEVLEQFF.

The chain combines TRBV5-5 with TRBJ2-6; D gene ambiguous. The CDR3 totals 16 residues. Germline V gene lookup returns CDR1 SGHKS and CDR2 YYEKEE (reference sequence). V gave up 3 bases and J gave up 2 bases, with 12 bases separating them. The CDR3, as DNA: TGTGCCAGCAGCTGGGGTGGTAGGGCTGGGGCCAACGTCCTGACTTTC. Translation gives CASSWGGRAGANVLTF.

The V call is TRBV10-3, the J call TRBJ2-5; D is tentatively TRBD1 or TRBD2 (6 bases each). The length of the CDR3 is 16 residues. Trimming removed 3 bases from V and 0 bases from J, with 14 bases in between. From germline, CDR1 is ENHRY and CDR2 SYGVKD. The CDR3: CAISDRGRVHQETQYF. The CDR3 DNA reads TGTGCCATCAGTGATCGGGGGCGCGTCCACCAAGAGACCCAGTACTTC.

The rearrangement uses TRBV4-1 and TRBJ2-5; 16 nucleotides align to TRBD2. The CDR3 covers 19 residues. The V gene end was trimmed by 1 base and the J gene end by 3 bases; junction bases not matched to a gene: 8. CDR1 is MGHRA, CDR2 YSYEKL, per germline. The CDR3 DNA follows: TGCGCCAGCAGCCAAGCCGGGACTAGCGGGGGGGCAAGGGAAGAGACCCAGTACTTC. This codes for CASSQAGTSGGAREETQYF.

A single count supports this clone. CDR3 in DNA: TGTGCCAGCAGCTTCAGCAGGGTGAACACCGGGGAGCTGTTTTTT. This gives the protein CASSFSRVNTGELFF. The genes are TRBV13 and TRBJ2-2, with a tentative D call TRBD1 (5 bases). The CDR3 has 15 residues. Trimming removed 3 bases from V and 1 base from J, with 9 bases in between. The V gene's germline CDR1 is PRHDT and CDR2 FYEKMQ (reference sequence). Full variable domain (rest looked up from reference TRBV13 and TRBJ2-2): AAGVIQSPRHLIKEKRETATLKCYPIPRHDTVYWYQQGPGQDPQFLISFYEKMQSDKGSIPDRFSAQQFSDYHSELNMSSLELGDSALYFCASSFSRVNTGELFFGEGSRLTVL.

The CDR3 nucleotides read TGTGCCAGCAGTCTGTTTCAGGGGAGCACTGAAGCTTTCTTT. It encodes CASSLFQGSTEAFF. This chain connects TRBV2 to TRBJ1-1, with D maybe TRBD1 (6 bases). The V gene's germline CDR1 is SNHLY and CDR2 FYNNEI. CDR3 size: 14 residues. The V end was cut by 5 bases, the J end by 4 bases, with 14 bases between.

The chain links TRBV6-6 to TRBJ1-1; 9 bases align to TRBD1. The CDR3 length is 13 residues. V shed 7 bases, J shed 3 bases, and the junction held 3 bases outside the gene matches. Looked up from germline, CDR1 is MNHNY and CDR2 is SVGAGI (reference sequence). CDR3 bases: TGTGCCAGCACTCGACAGGGGGACACTGAAGCTTTCTTT. It is translated as CASTRQGDTEAFF.

This clone was observed a few times. The rearrangement uses TRBV5-6 and TRBJ1-2; TRBD1 matches at 11 bases. Germline V gene data show CDR1 as SGHDT and CDR2 as YYEEEE. The CDR3 runs 14 residues. Trimming removed 4 bases from V and 7 bases from J; junction bases left unmatched: 6. CDR3 protein: CASSPGQGARGYTF. CDR3 sequence (DNA): TGTGCCAGCAGCCCCGGACAGGGGGCGCGTGGCTACACCTTC.

This clone has just a few counts. The chain links TRBV25-1 to TRBJ1-2; D call uncertain. CDR1 and CDR2 from the germline V gene are MGHDK and SYGVNS. The V end lost 3 bases, the J end lost 0 bases, and 8 bases lay between the germline ends. The CDR3 is made up of 14 amino acids. The CDR3 DNA is TGTGCCAGCAGTGAGTTGTCCGCTAACTATGGCTACACCTTC. This translates into CASSELSANYGYTF.

The rearrangement links TRBV29-1 to TRBJ2-3; D not resolved. CDR3 length: 14 amino acids. V gave up 1 base and J gave up 2 bases, with 10 bases separating them. Looked up from germline, CDR1 is SQVTM and CDR2 is ANQGSEA. Written as DNA, the CDR3 is TGCAGCGTTGAAGTTTGGGCCTCCACAGATACGCAGTATTTT. It yields the protein CSVEVWASTDTQYF.

The V gene is TRBV11-3, the J gene TRBJ2-1; a possible D gene is TRBD2 (5 bases). Trimming stripped 3 bases from V and 4 bases from J, with 13 bases between. The CDR3 is made up of 15 amino acids. Germline CDR1 is SGHNT and CDR2 is YENEEA. CDR3: CASSFEGAGYNEQFF. For the CDR3, the DNA is TGTGCCAGCAGCTTCGAGGGAGCTGGGTACAATGAGCAGTTCTTC.

This clone occurred a few times. The chain recombines TRBV23-1 with TRBJ1-5; no reliable D call. TRBV23-1 is assigned to the ORF class and has an uncertain function. This CDR3 has 14 residues. Trimming pared 8 bases from V and 1 base from J, leaving 12 bases between. The CDR3 spells CASLSKRSNQPQHF. For the CDR3, the DNA is TGCGCCAGCTTGTCAAAGAGGAGCAATCAGCCCCAGCATTTT.

Sample share makes this clone large (0.1 to 1%). This chain connects TRBV18 to TRBJ2-7; D is perhaps TRBD1 or TRBD2 (5 bases each). Trimming left V 1 base short and J 6 bases short, with 13 bases between. Germline loops: CDR1 KGHSH, CDR2 LQKENI. This CDR3 has 14 residues. As DNA, the CDR3 is TGTGCCAGCTCACCACATGGTGAGGGGCTCGAGCAGTACTTC. It encodes CASSPHGEGLEQYF.

The CDR3 is CASSPPIQGPSTDTQYF. The CDR3 DNA sequence: TGCGCCAGCAGCCCACCGATCCAGGGGCCGAGCACAGATACGCAGTATTTT. This chain connects TRBV5-1 to TRBJ2-3; D possibly corresponds to TRBD1 (6 bases). The germline CDR1 and CDR2 sequences are SGHRS and YFSETQ. With 4 bases removed from V and 0 bases from J, the gap between germline ends came to 18 bases. The CDR3 totals 17 residues.

V usage is TRBV28 and J usage is TRBJ2-7; D perhaps matches TRBD1 (6 bases). V lost 7 bases to trimming and J lost 2 bases, with 18 bases between them. CDR1 and CDR2 from the germline V gene are MDHEN and SYDVKM. This CDR3 is built from 15 residues. CDR3 sequence reads: CASTPRGTSTYEQYF. The CDR3 DNA reads as TGTGCCAGCACCCCGAGGGGGACATCTACCTACGAGCAGTACTTC.

The V call is TRBV19, the J call TRBJ1-5, with 11 bases that match TRBD1. Trimming cost V 7 bases and J 6 bases; bases outside gene matches: 8. Germline assignment: CDR1 LNHDA and CDR2 SQIVND (reference sequence). This CDR3 is built from 15 residues. The CDR3 nucleotides read TGTGCCAGTATGACGGGACAGGGGGTCGGTCAGCCCCAGCATTTT. Its protein product is CASMTGQGVGQPQHF.

This clone was detected a few times. CDR3 sequence: CASSLGVSGTGYTF. For the CDR3, the DNA is TGTGCCAGCAGCTTAGGGGTGTCGGGGACTGGCTACACCTTC. The gene calls are TRBV7-2 and TRBJ1-2; possibly TRBD1 for D (5 bases). The germline V gene has CDR1 SGHTA and CDR2 FQGNSA. The V end was cut by 1 base, the J end by 7 bases, with 13 bases between. The CDR3 runs 14 residues.

The chain uses TRBV15 and TRBJ1-5; 9 positions agree with TRBD1. J was trimmed by 0 bases and V by 5 bases; bases with no gene match: 8. Germline CDR1 LNHNV, CDR2 YYDKDF (reference sequence). The CDR3 extends over 17 amino acids. For the CDR3, the DNA is TGTGCCACCAGCCCGGACAGGGGTTTAATTAGCAATCAGCCCCAGCATTTT. This gives the protein CATSPDRGLISNQPQHF. The full variable domain, completed using reference TRBV15 and TRBJ1-5, is DAMVIQNPRYQVTQFGKPVTLSCSQTLNHNVMYWYQQKSSQAPKLLFHYYDKDFNNEADTPDNFQSRRPNTSFCFLDIRSPGLGDTAMYLCATSPDRGLISNQPQHFGDGTRLSIL.

In its sample, this clone was seen once. V usage is TRBV7-9 and J usage is TRBJ2-7, with TRBD1 matching over 7 bases. Looked up from germline, CDR1 is SEHNR and CDR2 is FQNEAQ (reference sequence). The CDR3 spans 16 residues. V gave up 3 bases and J gave up 9 bases; unmatched junction bases: 17. The CDR3 DNA follows: TGTGCCAGCAGCTTCGGGCCCACAGGGGCCCCAATTGGGCAGTACTTC. Its translation is CASSFGPTGAPIGQYF.

V is TRBV6-5 and J is TRBJ1-1; D is ambiguous. V lost 6 bases and J 0 bases, leaving 8 bases between the germline ends. The CDR3 spans 13 residues. CDR1 and CDR2 (germline): MNHEY, SVGAGI. The CDR3 DNA sequence: TGTGCCAGCAGATCAGACATGAACACTGAAGCTTTCTTT. As protein: CASRSDMNTEAFF.

In its sample, this clone is medium-sized. This chain uses TRBV2 with TRBJ1-1; maybe TRBD1 (6 bases). Germline CDR1 reads SNHLY; CDR2 reads FYNNEI. This CDR3 contains 13 residues. Trimming took 3 bases from V and 7 from J, leaving 12 bases between them. This chain's CDR3 is CASSDGTTGEAFF. DNA for the CDR3: TGTGCCAGCAGTGACGGGACAACAGGTGAAGCTTTCTTT.

This clone has more than one count but fewer than ten. The chain couples TRBV28 to TRBJ1-2; a possible D gene is TRBD1 (6 bases). Germline CDR1 reads MDHEN; CDR2 reads SYDVKM. The CDR3 extends over 13 amino acids. Trimming removed 4 bases at V and 7 bases at J, with 13 bases between. The DNA for the CDR3 is TGTGCCAGCAGTTCGCCCACAGGGTTTGGCTACACCTTC. This translates into CASSSPTGFGYTF.